The present T cell receptor beta chain was sequenced within a study of blood T cell repertoires in COVID-19. About the research overall: Samples taken during acute and convalescent COVID-19 were collected in the United States, Italy and Spain.

CDR3 length: 15 residues. Germline trimming cut 2 bases from V and 0 bases from J; bases unmatched to any gene: 3. Germline V gene lookup returns CDR1 SGHTA and CDR2 FQGNSA. As regards this clone: Other DNA sequences in this sample translate to the same CDR3.

Original processing notes: Reference gene primer amplification yielded estimated nucleated cell counts. Generated by immunoSEQ multiplex PCR, the TCRdb table keeps only in-frame clones and is missing some. The V and J calls and clone size were taken over from that table, and D and trimming were inferred from the DNA. Here the sample spans more than 250,000 clones, roughly 85% being singletons. The gene calls are TRBV7-2 and TRBJ2-7; 8 bases map to TRBD2. This sequence was found in a man aged 50 to 60 with active or convalescent COVID-19. The specimen was peripheral blood. The CDR3, as DNA: TGTGCCAGCAGCTTACTGGGGACTAGCTCCTACGAGCAGTACTTC. Protein sequence: CASSLLGTSSYEQYF.